This section outlines one T cell receptor beta chain sequence together with its context. The data stem from a study of blood T cell repertoires in COVID-19. Study information: The analysed material was cDNA or gDNA that came from T cells, B-cell-depleted T cells, or PBMCs.

The CDR3 has 15 residues. Germline values: CDR1 SGHRS, CDR2 YFSETQ. V lost 4 bases and J lost 7; bases outside the gene matches: 11. Original processing methods: It was from reference gene primer amplification that nucleated cell counts were estimated. TCRdb's table, derived via immunoSEQ multiplex PCR, lists solely in-frame clones and lacks some. The D gene and trimming were derived from the DNA, and the V and J assignments and clone size from that table. The top ten hold more than 1.5% of the sample, which has about 250,000 clones, roughly 89% seen once. The source is a woman in her thirties or forties who had recovered from COVID-19. Sample: peripheral blood. J is TRBJ2-1 and V is TRBV5-1; 7 nucleotides align to TRBD1. CDR3 coding DNA: TGCGCCAGCAGCCCCGGACAGGCAAAAGGGAATGAGCAGTTCTTC. Its translation is CASSPGQAKGNEQFF. The variable domain in full, with the rest retrieved from reference TRBV5-1 and TRBJ2-1, is KAGVTQTPRYLIKTRGQQVTLSCSPISGHRSVSWYQQTPGQGLQFLFEYFSETQRNKGNFPGRFSGRQFSNSRSEMNVSTLELGDSALYLCASSPGQAKGNEQFFGPGTRLTVL.